The rows below give T cell receptor beta chains drawn from one sample of a study of identical twins. TCRdb reprocessed the 5' RACE reads via MiXCR and lists one record per CDR3 protein. The sample carries some 590,000 distinct CDR3 sequences, around a tenth recorded once. This sample also appeared in a second study, on yellow fever vaccine responses in identical twins.

The source material was PBMCs. These receptors were obtained from a woman under 30 in good health. The CDR3 runs from the conserved cysteine through the conserved F or W. Each record gives: V gene, J gene, CDR3 protein.

v_call: TRBV12-3/TRBV12-4
j_call: TRBJ1-2
cdr3_aa: CASRGAEGYTF

v_call: TRBV4-1
j_call: TRBJ2-3
cdr3_aa: CASRGASGRSSTDTQYF

v_call: TRBV29-1
j_call: TRBJ2-7
cdr3_aa: CSVAPEAGHYEQYF

v_call: TRBV12-3/TRBV12-4
j_call: TRBJ2-5
cdr3_aa: CASSKGLAGEETQYF

v_call: TRBV7-6
j_call: TRBJ2-2
cdr3_aa: CASSPRTSGTGELFF

v_call: TRBV7-9
j_call: TRBJ2-5
cdr3_aa: CASSLAQLQETQYF

v_call: TRBV2
j_call: TRBJ1-1
cdr3_aa: CASRDDRATEAFF

v_call: TRBV20-1
j_call: TRBJ2-1
cdr3_aa: CSATPGGSYNEQFF

v_call: TRBV12-3/TRBV12-4
j_call: TRBJ2-1
cdr3_aa: CASSSKERPNEQFF

v_call: TRBV6-1
j_call: TRBJ2-1
cdr3_aa: CASSRLAGGNNEQFF

v_call: TRBV29-1
j_call: TRBJ2-3
cdr3_aa: CSAGRHGSTDTQYF

v_call: TRBV7-2
j_call: TRBJ2-1
cdr3_aa: CASSLVSHSSGNEQFF

v_call: TRBV9
j_call: TRBJ1-2
cdr3_aa: CASSVGVQGDFYGYTF

v_call: TRBV12-3/TRBV12-4
j_call: TRBJ2-3
cdr3_aa: CATRRGNTDTQYF

v_call: TRBV20-1
j_call: TRBJ2-2
cdr3_aa: CSARSSGGAWANTGELFF

v_call: TRBV29-1
j_call: TRBJ2-4
cdr3_aa: CSPSELAKNIQYF

v_call: TRBV20-1
j_call: TRBJ2-2
cdr3_aa: CSARTSGRALVGELFF

v_call: TRBV9
j_call: TRBJ2-1
cdr3_aa: CASSADTSGAYNEQFF

v_call: TRBV10-1
j_call: TRBJ2-3
cdr3_aa: CASSELDSPSTDTQYF

v_call: TRBV12-3/TRBV12-4
j_call: TRBJ2-3
cdr3_aa: CASRYSGTLSTDTQYF

v_call: TRBV4-2
j_call: TRBJ2-3
cdr3_aa: CASSQTSEIRGGQYF

v_call: TRBV10-3
j_call: TRBJ2-1
cdr3_aa: CAISGTGTSGGTRSYNEQFF

v_call: TRBV3-1
j_call: TRBJ2-2
cdr3_aa: CASKRVHTGELFF

v_call: TRBV20-1
j_call: TRBJ2-2
cdr3_aa: CSARPPGASTGELFF

v_call: TRBV7-2
j_call: TRBJ2-1
cdr3_aa: CASSLTGTSLNNEQFF

v_call: TRBV5-8
j_call: TRBJ2-5
cdr3_aa: CASSFIRGNQETQYF

v_call: TRBV7-9
j_call: TRBJ2-1
cdr3_aa: CASSPHRGSYNEQFF

v_call: TRBV4-2
j_call: TRBJ2-7
cdr3_aa: CASSSTKAGYEQYF

v_call: TRBV4-1
j_call: TRBJ2-3
cdr3_aa: CASKKGLAADTQYF

v_call: TRBV2
j_call: TRBJ2-1
cdr3_aa: CASRPSDAGGPWNEQFF

v_call: TRBV10-1
j_call: TRBJ2-5
cdr3_aa: CASSRSLAAQETQYF

v_call: TRBV4-3
j_call: TRBJ2-1
cdr3_aa: CASSQDLVRERNNEQFF